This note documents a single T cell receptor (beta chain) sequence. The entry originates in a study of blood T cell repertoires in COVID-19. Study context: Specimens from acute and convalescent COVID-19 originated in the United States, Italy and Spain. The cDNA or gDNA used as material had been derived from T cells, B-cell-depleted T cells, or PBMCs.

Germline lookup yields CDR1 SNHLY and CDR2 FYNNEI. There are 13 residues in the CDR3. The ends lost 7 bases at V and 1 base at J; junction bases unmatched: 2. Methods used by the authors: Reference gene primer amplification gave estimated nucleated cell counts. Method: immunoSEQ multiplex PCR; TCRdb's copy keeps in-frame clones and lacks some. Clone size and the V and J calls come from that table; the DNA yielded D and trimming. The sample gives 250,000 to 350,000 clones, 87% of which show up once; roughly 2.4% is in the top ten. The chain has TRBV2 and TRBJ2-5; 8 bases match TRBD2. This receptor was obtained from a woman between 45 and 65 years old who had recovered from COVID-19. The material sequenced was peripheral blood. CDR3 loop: CASKRGFQETQYF. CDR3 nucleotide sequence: TGTGCCAGCAAGCGGGGGTTCCAAGAGACCCAGTACTTC.